This T cell receptor (beta chain) was sequenced during a study of CD4 T cells in relation to SARS-CoV-2 and coronaviruses. Note on this clone: Its antigen remains unidentified.

Unexposed donor CD4+ T cells date from 2011-2018, before the COVID-19 pandemic. Naive and memory CD4+ T cells were separated from cryopreserved PBMCs. Deep TCR-beta sequencing used DNA from uncultured naive and memory CD4+ T cells. The assay was immunoSEQ multiplex PCR, and TCRdb's table has in-frame clones only and misses some. The table has about 65,000 clones, around 86% seen once; the top ten hold about 1.6%. Study-level points and caveats: Monoreactive clones expanded significantly more to SARS-CoV-2 than crossreactive clones did. The assay detects memory recall responses, not culture-primed primary responses.

Trimming took 4 bases from V and 7 from J, leaving 10 bases between them. Germline assignment: CDR1 SGHTA and CDR2 FQGNSA. This CDR3 spans 12 amino acids. The chain joins TRBV7-2 to TRBJ1-1, with D possibly matching TRBD1 (5 bases). The specimen was memory CD4+ T cells from PBMCs. This TCR was recovered from a human donor in good health. CDR3 sequence (DNA): TGTGCCAGCAGCTCGGACATCCATGAAGCTTTCTTT. It translates to CASSSDIHEAFF. The variable domain in full, completed from reference TRBV7-2 and TRBJ1-1, reads GAGVSQSPSNKVTEKGKDVELRCDPISGHTALYWYRQSLGQGLEFLIYFQGNSAPDKSGLPSDRFSAERTGGSVSTLTIQRTQQEDSAVYLCASSSDIHEAFFGQGTRLTVV.